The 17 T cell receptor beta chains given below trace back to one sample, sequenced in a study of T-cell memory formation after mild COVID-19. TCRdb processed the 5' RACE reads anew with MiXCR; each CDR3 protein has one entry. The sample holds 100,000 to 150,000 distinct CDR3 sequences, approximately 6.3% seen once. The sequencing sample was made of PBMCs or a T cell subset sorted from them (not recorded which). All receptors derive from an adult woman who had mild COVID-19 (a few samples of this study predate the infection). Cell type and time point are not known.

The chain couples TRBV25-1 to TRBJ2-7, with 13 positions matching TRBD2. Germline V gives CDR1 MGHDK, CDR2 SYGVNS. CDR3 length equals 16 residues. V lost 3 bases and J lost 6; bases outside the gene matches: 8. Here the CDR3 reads CASSDPGTSGVREQYF. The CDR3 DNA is TGTGCCAGCAGTGACCCCGGGACTAGCGGGGTGCGCGAGCAGTACTTC.

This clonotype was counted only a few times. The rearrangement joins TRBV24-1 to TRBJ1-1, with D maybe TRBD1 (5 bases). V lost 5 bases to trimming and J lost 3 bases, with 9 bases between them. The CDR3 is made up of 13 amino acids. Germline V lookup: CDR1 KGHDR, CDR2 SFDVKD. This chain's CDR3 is CATSGQGDTEAFF. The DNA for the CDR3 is TGTGCCACCAGTGGTCAGGGTGACACTGAAGCTTTCTTT.

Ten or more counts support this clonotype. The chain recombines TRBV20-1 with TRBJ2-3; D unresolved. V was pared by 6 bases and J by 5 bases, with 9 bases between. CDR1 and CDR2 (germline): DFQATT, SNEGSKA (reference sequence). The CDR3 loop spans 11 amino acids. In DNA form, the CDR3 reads TGCAGTGCCAACGCTATAGATACGCAGTATTTT. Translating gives CSANAIDTQYF.

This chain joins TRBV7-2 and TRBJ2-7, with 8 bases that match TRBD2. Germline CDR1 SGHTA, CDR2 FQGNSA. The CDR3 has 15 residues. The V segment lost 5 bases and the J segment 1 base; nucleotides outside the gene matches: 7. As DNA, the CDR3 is TGTGCCAGCAGCCCCCTGGCGGGGGGATCCTACGAGCAGTACTTC. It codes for CASSPLAGGSYEQYF.

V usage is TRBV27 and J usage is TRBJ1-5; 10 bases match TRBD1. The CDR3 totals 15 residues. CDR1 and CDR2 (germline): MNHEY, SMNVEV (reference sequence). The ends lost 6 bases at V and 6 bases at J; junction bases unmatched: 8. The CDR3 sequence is CASRQGQGDGQPQHF. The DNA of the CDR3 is TGTGCCAGCAGACAAGGACAGGGGGACGGTCAGCCCCAGCATTTT.

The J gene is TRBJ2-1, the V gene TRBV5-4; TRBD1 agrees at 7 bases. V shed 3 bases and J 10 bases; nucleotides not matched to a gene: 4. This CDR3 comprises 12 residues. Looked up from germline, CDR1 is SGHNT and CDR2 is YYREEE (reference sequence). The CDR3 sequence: CASSSTGEEQFF. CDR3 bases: TGTGCCAGCAGCTCCACAGGGGAGGAGCAGTTCTTC.

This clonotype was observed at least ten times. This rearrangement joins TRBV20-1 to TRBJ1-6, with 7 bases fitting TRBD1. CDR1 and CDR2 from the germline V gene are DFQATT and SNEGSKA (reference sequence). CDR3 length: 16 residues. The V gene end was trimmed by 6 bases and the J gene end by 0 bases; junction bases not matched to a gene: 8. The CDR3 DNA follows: TGCAGTGCAGAGGACAGGTCCCTCTCCTATAATTCACCCCTCCACTTT. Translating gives CSAEDRSLSYNSPLHF.

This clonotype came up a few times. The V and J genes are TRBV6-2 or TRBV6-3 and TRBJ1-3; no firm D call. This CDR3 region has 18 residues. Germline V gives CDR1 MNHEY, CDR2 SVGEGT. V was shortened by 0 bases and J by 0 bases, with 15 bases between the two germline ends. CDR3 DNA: TGTGCCAGCAGTTACTCGATGCGGAGCCTCCGCTCTGGAAACACCATATATTTT. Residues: CASSYSMRSLRSGNTIYF.

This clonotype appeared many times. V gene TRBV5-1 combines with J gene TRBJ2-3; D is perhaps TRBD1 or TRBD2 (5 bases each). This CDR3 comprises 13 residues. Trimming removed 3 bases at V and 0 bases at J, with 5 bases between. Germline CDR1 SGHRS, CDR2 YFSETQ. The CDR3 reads CASSWDSTDTQYF. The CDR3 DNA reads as TGCGCCAGCAGCTGGGACAGCACAGATACGCAGTATTTT.

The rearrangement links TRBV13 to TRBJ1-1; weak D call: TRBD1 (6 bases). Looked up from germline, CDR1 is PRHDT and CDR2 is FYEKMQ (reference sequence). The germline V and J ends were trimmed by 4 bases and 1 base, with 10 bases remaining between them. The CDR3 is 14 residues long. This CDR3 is CASSSGQKNTEAFF. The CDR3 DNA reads TGTGCCAGCAGCTCCGGACAGAAGAACACTGAAGCTTTCTTT.

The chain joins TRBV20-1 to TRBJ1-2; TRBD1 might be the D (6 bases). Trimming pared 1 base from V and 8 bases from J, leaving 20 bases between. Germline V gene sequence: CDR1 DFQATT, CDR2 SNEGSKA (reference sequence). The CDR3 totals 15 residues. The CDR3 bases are TGCAGTGCTAGAGCACAGGGTAGAACCCCTATCGGCTACACCTTC. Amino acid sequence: CSARAQGRTPIGYTF.

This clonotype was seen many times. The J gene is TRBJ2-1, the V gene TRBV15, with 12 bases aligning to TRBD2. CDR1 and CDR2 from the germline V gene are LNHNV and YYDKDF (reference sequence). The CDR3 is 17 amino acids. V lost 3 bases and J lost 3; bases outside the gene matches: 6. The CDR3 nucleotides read TGTGCCACCAGCAGCTCTCGGACTAGCGGGATCTACAATGAGCAGTTCTTC. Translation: CATSSSRTSGIYNEQFF. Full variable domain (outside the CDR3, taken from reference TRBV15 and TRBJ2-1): DAMVIQNPRYQVTQFGKPVTLSCSQTLNHNVMYWYQQKSSQAPKLLFHYYDKDFNNEADTPDNFQSRRPNTSFCFLDIRSPGLGDTAMYLCATSSSRTSGIYNEQFFGPGTRLTVL.

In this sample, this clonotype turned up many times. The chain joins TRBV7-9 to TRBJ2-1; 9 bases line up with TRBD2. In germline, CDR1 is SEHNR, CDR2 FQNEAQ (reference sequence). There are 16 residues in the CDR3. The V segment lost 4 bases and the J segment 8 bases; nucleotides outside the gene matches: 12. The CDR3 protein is CASSSGAGGPLDEQFF. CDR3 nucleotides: TGTGCCAGCAGCTCTGGAGCGGGAGGACCTCTGGATGAGCAGTTCTTC.

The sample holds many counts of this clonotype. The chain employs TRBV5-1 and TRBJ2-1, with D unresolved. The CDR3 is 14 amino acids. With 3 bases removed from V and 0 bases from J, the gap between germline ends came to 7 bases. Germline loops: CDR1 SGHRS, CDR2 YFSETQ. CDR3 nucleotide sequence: TGCGCCAGCAGCTGGCCAAGCTCCTACAATGAGCAGTTCTTC. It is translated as CASSWPSSYNEQFF.

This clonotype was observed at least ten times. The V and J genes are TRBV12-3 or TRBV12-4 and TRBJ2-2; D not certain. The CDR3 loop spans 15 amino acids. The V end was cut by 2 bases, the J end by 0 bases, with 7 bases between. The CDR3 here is CASSLYGSNTGELFF. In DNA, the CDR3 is TGTGCCAGCAGTTTATACGGGTCGAACACCGGGGAGCTGTTTTTT.

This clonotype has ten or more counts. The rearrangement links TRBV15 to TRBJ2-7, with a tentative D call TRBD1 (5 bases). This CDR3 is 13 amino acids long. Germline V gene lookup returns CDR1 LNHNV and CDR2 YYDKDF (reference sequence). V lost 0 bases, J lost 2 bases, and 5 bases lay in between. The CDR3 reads CATSREGPYEQYF. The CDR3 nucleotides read TGTGCCACCAGCAGAGAGGGGCCCTACGAGCAGTACTTC.

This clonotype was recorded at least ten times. The CDR3 protein is CATSTASYNEQFF. Here the CDR3 DNA reads TGTGCCACCAGTACCGCCTCCTACAATGAGCAGTTCTTC. The rearrangement uses TRBV15 and TRBJ2-1; D is unclear. The CDR3 is 13 residues long. Germline CDR1 is LNHNV and CDR2 is YYDKDF (reference sequence). V was trimmed by 6 bases and J by 0 bases, leaving 6 bases between them.